Each of the 25 T cell receptor beta chains below was sequenced from the same sample in a study of vaccination effects on CD4 cells after COVID-19. Repertoires were generated with immunoSEQ multiplex PCR, while TCRdb's copy carries only in-frame clones and drops some. The sample consists of about 40,000 clones, around 73% of them appearing once. Their antigens are not known. Investigators separated out CD4+ T cells once about eleven days of culture had passed. Either the BNT162b2 or mRNA-1273 vaccine was given to participants in two doses. The sample consisted of CD4+ T cells from PBMCs cultured without peptide, taken after COVID-19 vaccination. These receptors all stem from a human donor who received a COVID-19 vaccine.

The V call is TRBV25-1, the J call TRBJ1-2; 8 nucleotides agree with TRBD1. The CDR3 is 14 residues long. V lost 6 bases, J lost 6 bases, and 9 bases stayed unmatched. From germline, CDR1 is MGHDK and CDR2 SYGVNS. CDR3 loop: CASRKQGGRDGYTF. CDR3 in DNA: TGTGCCAGCAGAAAACAGGGGGGCCGCGATGGCTACACCTTC.

J is TRBJ1-6 and V is TRBV19; no clear D gene. Trimming stripped 6 bases from V and 9 bases from J, with 21 bases between. In germline, CDR1 is LNHDA, CDR2 SQIVND (reference sequence). This CDR3 is built from 16 residues. CDR3 sequence reads: CASRLGGPVGASPLHF. The CDR3 region has the DNA TGTGCCAGTAGATTGGGAGGGCCCGTCGGTGCTTCACCCCTCCACTTT.

The chain has TRBV29-1 and TRBJ1-1; D unresolved. The CDR3 totals 12 residues. Trimming took off 7 bases at V and 5 bases at J, with 14 bases between the two ends. Per germline, CDR1 SQVTM and CDR2 ANQGSEA. The CDR3 sequence: CSALHPGTEAFF. CDR3 DNA: TGCAGCGCCCTCCACCCGGGGACTGAAGCTTTCTTT.

This chain joins TRBV5-1 and TRBJ2-2; D is perhaps TRBD2 (5 bases). Germline V gives CDR1 SGHRS, CDR2 YFSETQ. V lost 4 bases, J lost 9 bases, and 16 bases lay in between. This CDR3 has 14 amino acids. CDR3 sequence reads: CASSPELSDRELFF. CDR3 nucleotides: TGCGCCAGCAGCCCCGAGCTTAGCGACCGGGAGCTGTTTTTT.

This sequence joins TRBV18 and TRBJ2-3; D remains ambiguous. In germline, CDR1 is KGHSH, CDR2 LQKENI. This CDR3 has 13 residues. The V gene lost 3 bases and the J gene lost 1 base, with 5 bases spanning the gap. The CDR3, as DNA: TGTGCCAGCTCACCGGGCGGCACAGATACGCAGTATTTT. Translated: CASSPGGTDTQYF.

This chain uses TRBV3-1 (or the pseudogene TRBV3-2) with TRBJ2-1, with 7 nucleotides matching TRBD1. Germline V gene sequence: CDR1 LGHDT, CDR2 YNNKEL (reference sequence). The CDR3 spans 16 residues. V was pared by 3 bases and J by 2 bases, with 7 bases of the junction left unmatched. Written as DNA, the CDR3 is TGTGCCAGCAGCCATAGACACAGGGGTCCCTACAATGAGCAGTTCTTC. Protein sequence: CASSHRHRGPYNEQFF.

This chain joins TRBV2 and TRBJ2-3; 9 nucleotides agree with TRBD2. The CDR3 totals 15 residues. Germline V gene sequence: CDR1 SNHLY, CDR2 FYNNEI. Trimming cost V 2 bases and J 6 bases; bases outside gene matches: 6. In DNA form, the CDR3 reads TGTGCCAGCAGTGAACGCAGCGGGGGGCCCGATACGCAGTATTTT. Amino acid sequence: CASSERSGGPDTQYF.

The chain combines TRBV13 with TRBJ2-7; D tentatively fits TRBD1 or TRBD2 (6 bases each). Between the trimmed V and J ends, which lost 5 bases and 0 bases, there was a span of 26 bases. The CDR3 runs to 19 residues. Per germline, CDR1 PRHDT and CDR2 FYEKMQ (reference sequence). CDR3 in DNA: TGTGCCAGCAGCCTAAGGGGGGTGTGGGGATCCCCCTTCTCCTACGAGCAGTACTTC. It yields the protein CASSLRGVWGSPFSYEQYF.

V and J are TRBV4-1 and TRBJ2-7; TRBD2 might be the D (6 bases). Germline-derived CDR1 and CDR2 are MGHRA and YSYEKL. Between the trimmed V and J ends, which lost 3 bases and 3 bases, there was a span of 18 bases. The CDR3 runs to 16 residues. CDR3 coding DNA: TGCGCCAGCAGCCAGGACCGGGACTCCATATTCTACGAGCAGTACTTC. This sequence encodes CASSQDRDSIFYEQYF.

The chain couples TRBV6-2 or TRBV6-3 to TRBJ2-5; 13 nucleotides align to TRBD2. The length of the CDR3 is 16 residues. The germline gives CDR1 MNHEY, CDR2 SVGEGT. V was clipped by 6 bases and J by 4 bases; unmatched bases: 8. The CDR3 sequence: CASSVLAGGLGETQYF. For the CDR3, the DNA is TGTGCCAGCAGCGTACTAGCGGGAGGGCTTGGAGAGACCCAGTACTTC.

V gene TRBV19 combines with J gene TRBJ1-2; D ambiguous. The V gene's germline CDR1 is LNHDA and CDR2 SQIVND (reference sequence). Trimming removed 0 bases from V and 3 bases from J, with 14 bases in between. This CDR3 has 16 residues. CDR3 residues: CASSIEGYGEDYGYTF. CDR3 sequence (DNA): TGTGCCAGTAGTATAGAAGGGTACGGTGAAGACTATGGCTACACCTTC.

This clone was observed once. This rearrangement joins TRBV29-1 to TRBJ2-1, with 7 bases lining up with TRBD2. Germline V gene sequence: CDR1 SQVTM, CDR2 ANQGSEA. V shed 8 bases, J shed 3 bases, and the junction held 10 bases outside the gene matches. The CDR3 has 14 amino acids. In DNA form, the CDR3 reads TGCAGCCTTCGCGGGCTAGCGGTCTACAATGAGCAGTTCTTC. As protein: CSLRGLAVYNEQFF.

V and J are TRBV6-1 and TRBJ1-5; D not certain. V lost 1 base and J 5 bases, leaving 6 bases between the germline ends. There are 13 residues in the CDR3. Germline V gene data show CDR1 as MNHNS and CDR2 as SASEGT. CDR3 DNA sequence: TGTGCCAGCAGTGAAGTTATGGATCAGCCCCAGCATTTT. Protein sequence: CASSEVMDQPQHF.

This clone was detected a few times. The chain links TRBV3-1 (or the pseudogene TRBV3-2) to TRBJ1-6; D unresolved. The CDR3 loop spans 15 amino acids. The germline V gene encodes CDR1 LGHDT and CDR2 YNNKEL (reference sequence). Between the trimmed V and J ends, which lost 2 bases and 7 bases, there was a span of 12 bases. CDR3 nucleotides: TGTGCCAGCAGCCAATCTGGTCTTGGAAATTCACCCCTCCACTTT. Translated: CASSQSGLGNSPLHF.

The genes are TRBV7-9 and TRBJ1-1; D is undetermined. The V end was cut by 4 bases, the J end by 7 bases, with 19 bases between. Germline CDR1 and CDR2: SEHNR and FQNEAQ (reference sequence). CDR3 length equals 15 residues. The CDR3 DNA follows: TGTGCCAGCAGCTACCCCGGACTTGCTTACCTTGAAGCTTTCTTT. Translation: CASSYPGLAYLEAFF.

The V and J genes are TRBV3-1 (or the pseudogene TRBV3-2) and TRBJ1-5; possible D gene TRBD1, 5 bases. The V end lost 4 bases, the J end lost 2 bases, and 12 bases lay between the germline ends. Germline CDR1 is LGHDT and CDR2 is YNNKEL (reference sequence). The CDR3 is 15 amino acids. CDR3 loop: CASSRGGEGNQPQHF. CDR3 nucleotide sequence: TGTGCCAGCAGCCGGGGGGGTGAAGGCAATCAGCCCCAGCATTTT.

CDR3 coding DNA: TGCGCCAGCAGTGAGGGCAGGACCAAAAACATTCAGTACTTC. This gives the protein CASSEGRTKNIQYF. The chain carries TRBV10-1 and TRBJ2-4; D ambiguous. The germline gives CDR1 WNHNN, CDR2 SYGVQD (reference sequence). V gave up 2 bases and J gave up 2 bases, with 7 bases separating them. The CDR3 sequence is 14 residues long.

The chain employs TRBV6-5 and TRBJ2-2; D is undetermined. The CDR3 totals 13 residues. CDR1 MNHEY and CDR2 SVGAGI come from the germline V gene. Trimming removed 6 bases at V and 6 bases at J, with 11 bases between. CDR3 nucleotide sequence: TGTGCCAGCAGCTCTCATCTTCCCGGGGAGCTGTTTTTT. Translated: CASSSHLPGELFF.

The chain carries TRBV19 and TRBJ1-3; D remains unclear. CDR3 size: 16 residues. Germline V gene data show CDR1 as LNHDA and CDR2 as SQIVND (reference sequence). Trimming stripped 2 bases from V and 4 bases from J, with 15 bases between. The CDR3 protein is CASSIRLHGGGNTIYF. CDR3 bases: TGTGCCAGTAGTATAAGGCTTCACGGAGGCGGAAACACCATATATTTT. Full variable domain (missing parts from reference TRBV19 and TRBJ1-3): DGGITQSPKYLFRKEGQNVTLSCEQNLNHDAMYWYRQDPGQGLRLIYYSQIVNDFQKGDIAEGYSVSREKKESFPLTVTSAQKNPTAFYLCASSIRLHGGGNTIYFGEGSWLTVV.

The chain combines TRBV7-8 with TRBJ1-1; TRBD1 might be the D (6 bases). Germline CDR1 and CDR2: SGHVS and FQNEAQ. The germline V and J ends were trimmed by 1 base and 4 bases, with 10 bases remaining between them. This CDR3 is built from 14 residues. CDR3: CASSLGGRGTEAFF. DNA for the CDR3: TGTGCCAGCAGCTTAGGGGGGCGAGGCACTGAAGCTTTCTTT.

The rearrangement links TRBV6-6 to TRBJ2-1; D is tentatively TRBD1 or TRBD2 (6 bases each). Per germline, CDR1 MNHNY and CDR2 SVGAGI (reference sequence). The CDR3 contains 14 residues. Trimming stripped 9 bases from V and 10 bases from J, with 22 bases between. For the CDR3, the DNA is TGTGCCAGTGGCTGGAGGGGGGCCTCGACGGAGCAGTTCTTC. It translates to CASGWRGASTEQFF.

V usage is TRBV2 and J usage is TRBJ2-2, with 7 bases fitting TRBD1. Germline V gene data show CDR1 as SNHLY and CDR2 as FYNNEI. The V segment lost 7 bases and the J segment 3 bases; nucleotides outside the gene matches: 8. The CDR3 extends over 15 amino acids. CDR3 sequence reads: CASTEGGTYTGELFF. Here the CDR3 DNA reads TGTGCCAGCACCGAAGGGGGCACCTACACCGGGGAGCTGTTTTTT.

This chain uses TRBV29-1 with TRBJ2-7; D is undetermined. The CDR3 is 12 residues long. V was cut by 6 bases and J by 2 bases, with 11 bases left in between. CDR1 and CDR2 from the germline V gene are SQVTM and ANQGSEA. The chain's CDR3 is CSVSRPPYEQYF. Written as DNA, the CDR3 is TGCAGCGTCTCGCGCCCGCCCTACGAGCAGTACTTC.

The rearrangement joins TRBV4-1 to TRBJ1-4; 10 nucleotides align to TRBD1. Germline CDR1 is MGHRA and CDR2 is YSYEKL. This CDR3 region has 16 residues. The V segment lost 5 bases and the J segment 3 bases; nucleotides outside the gene matches: 6. In nucleotides, the CDR3 is TGCGCCAGCAGCGACCGGGACAGGGGAGCTAATGAAAAACTGTTTTTT. It is translated as CASSDRDRGANEKLFF.

This clone was recorded a few times. In DNA, the CDR3 is TGTGCCAGTAGGGAGGGGATTTCACCCCTCCACTTT. Translating it yields CASREGISPLHF. V and J are TRBV19 and TRBJ1-6; D perhaps matches TRBD1 (5 bases). Germline V gene data show CDR1 as LNHDA and CDR2 as SQIVND (reference sequence). This CDR3 is 12 amino acids long. The V end lost 6 bases, the J end lost 9 bases, and 9 bases lay between the germline ends. The full variable domain, rest sourced from reference TRBV19 and TRBJ1-6, is DGGITQSPKYLFRKEGQNVTLSCEQNLNHDAMYWYRQDPGQGLRLIYYSQIVNDFQKGDIAEGYSVSREKKESFPLTVTSAQKNPTAFYLCASREGISPLHFGNGTRLTVT.